Listed below are T cell receptor beta chains from one sample, sequenced in a study of T cell repertoires in cytomegalovirus infection. Their antigens are not known. TCRdb re-derived calls from the reads in MiXCR, one entry per CDR3 protein. Among fewer than 950,000 distinct CDR3 sequences listed, around a third were seen once. This material consisted of cultured CD8+ T cells from PBMCs, taken from culture after CMV antigen stimulation. These receptors were obtained from a human donor in good health (CMV status not recorded). Some clones in this sample may be carry-over from other donors' samples. The CDR3 runs from the conserved cysteine through the conserved F or W.

V	length	J	CDR3
TRBV19	15	TRBJ2-2	CASSSPGDRTGELFF
TRBV7-9	17	TRBJ1-1	CASSLGFGGAMNTEAFF
TRBV12-3/TRBV12-4	17	TRBJ1-5	CASISGQGWSSNQPQHF
TRBV12-5	14	TRBJ1-3	CASTGTGSGNTIYF
TRBV20-1	15	TRBJ2-1	CSARDAPSSYNEQFF
TRBV23-1	17	TRBJ2-1	CASSQSIRLAGDNEQFF
TRBV12-3/TRBV12-4	16	TRBJ1-5	CASSLGPLVSDQPQHF
TRBV12-3/TRBV12-4	14	TRBJ1-2	CASSFRGAGYGYTF
TRBV7-2	14	TRBJ1-5	CASSLHGLDQPQHF
TRBV19	14	TRBJ1-1	CASSMGSLNTEAFF
TRBV9	17	TRBJ2-1	CASSGVGRGSSYNEQFF
TRBV7-9	15	TRBJ1-3	CASSLIGPAGNTIYF
TRBV9	15	TRBJ2-3	CASSGTGSSTDTQYF
TRBV19	18	TRBJ2-3	CASSTNPEAWSDKDTQYF
TRBV19	13	TRBJ2-2	CATTGGFPGELFF
TRBV11-3	14	TRBJ2-1	CASSFPGNYNEQFF
TRBV15	15	TRBJ2-7	CATSSPGTGSYEQYF
TRBV6-5	16	TRBJ2-1	CASSYSNGGASGEQFF
TRBV7-9	18	TRBJ2-2	CASSIHPVTPKNTGELFF
TRBV10-3	12	TRBJ2-7	CAVRDRDDEQYF
TRBV15	15	TRBJ1-5	CATSRTGNSNQPQHF
TRBV6-6	14	TRBJ1-5	CASSPGTSFQPQHF
TRBV20-1	14	TRBJ2-7	CSASSPGQTYEQYF
TRBV7-4	14	TRBJ2-1	CASRLAGALNEQFF
TRBV6-5	19	TRBJ2-2	CASSYSSSRYREYPGELFF
TRBV10-3	12	TRBJ1-2	CAIRTGEYGYTF
TRBV3-1	16	TRBJ1-2	CASGEGGIAFNYGYTF
TRBV28	14	TRBJ2-7	CASRVGQGAYEQYF
TRBV29-1	13	TRBJ2-1	CSAQIGGANEQFF
TRBV2	13	TRBJ2-2	CASMESNTGELFF
TRBV9	13	TRBJ1-1	CASSLGQGARAFF
TRBV28	13	TRBJ1-6	CASDGLSDSPLHF
TRBV6-5	16	TRBJ1-1	CASSYSTGAPLPEAFF
TRBV5-1	17	TRBJ2-1	CASSLVVGGSSYNEQFF
TRBV6-2/TRBV6-3	13	TRBJ1-1	CASSPLKRPEAFF
TRBV6-6	16	TRBJ2-7	CASSAHPTGVENEQYF
TRBV12-3/TRBV12-4	16	TRBJ1-5	CASSQDRGTGNQPQHF
TRBV27	15	TRBJ1-5	CASSPRGDGNQPQHF
TRBV12-5	11	TRBJ2-3	CAPGITDTQYF
TRBV12-5	15	TRBJ1-1	CASGSGQAGNTEAFF
TRBV25-1	16	TRBJ1-2	CASSDPRDRLNYGYTF
TRBV27	18	TRBJ1-4	CASSPMSRDRGTREKLFF
TRBV10-3	17	TRBJ1-2	CAIRTGVDKDRRYGYTF
TRBV4-1	15	TRBJ2-3	CASSQEGLSPDTQYF
TRBV6-5	18	TRBJ2-2	CASSYPGTGNSYAGELFF
TRBV7-9	18	TRBJ2-6	CASSSSGVRFSGANVLTF
TRBV11-3	15	TRBJ1-3	CASSLGAGSGNTIYF
TRBV27	13	TRBJ2-2	CASTLWGGRELFF
TRBV19	14	TRBJ1-5	CASISGTANQPQHF
TRBV4-3	15	TRBJ1-6	CASSQDSAAGSPLHF
TRBV11-2	15	TRBJ2-1	CASSSSGSLYNEQFF
TRBV2	12	TRBJ2-1	CALGGSYNEQFF
TRBV4-3	15	TRBJ2-6	CASSQNRAGANVLTF
TRBV7-6	16	TRBJ2-7	CASSSTGGQGHYEQYF
TRBV6-6	14	TRBJ2-2	CATEGGRGTGELFF
TRBV6-5	16	TRBJ2-1	CASSEPGRDLYNEQFF
TRBV13	13	TRBJ1-1	CASSRGGHLEAFF
TRBV28	17	TRBJ2-3	CASISIKGTSSTDTQYF